A selection of T cell receptor beta chains follows, all from one sample in a study of technical replicates of blood from several donors. The protocol was immunoSEQ multiplex PCR, while the TCRdb copy is restricted to in-frame clones and leaves out a portion. Of about 82,000 clones in the sample, just over 95% are singletons; the top ten hold 0.37%. Sequencing used T cells isolated from PBMCs. Source of these receptors: a human donor in good health. Both conserved end residues are part of each CDR3. A D gene is named only where the DNA matches it firmly. Clone size is stated in some rows and not others, as once, few, many or a class when expanded.

CASSWGGRTEAFF TGTGCCAGCAGTTGGGGGGGACGGACTGAAGCTTTCTTT TRBJ1-1 once TRBV28 -
CASSVAGLPVDEQFF TGTGCCAGCAGCGTGGCGGGACTACCTGTCGATGAGCAGTTCTTC TRBJ2-1 - TRBV9 TRBD2
CAWSVRRAPRGGELFF TGTGCCTGGAGTGTACGAAGGGCCCCTAGGGGCGGGGAGCTGTTTTTT TRBJ2-2 - TRBV30 -
CASSLSEFYGYTF TGTGCCAGCAGCCTTAGCGAATTCTATGGCTACACCTTC TRBJ1-2 - TRBV7-9 -
CASSLGQGSEKLFF TGTGCCAGCAGTTTGGGACAGGGTAGTGAAAAACTGTTTTTT TRBJ1-4 - TRBV6-1 TRBD1
CSVSRDRDQPQHF TGCAGCGTCTCCCGGGACAGGGATCAGCCCCAGCATTTT TRBJ1-5 - TRBV29-1 TRBD1
CASSEGLTGELFF TGTGCCAGTAGTGAGGGCCTTACCGGGGAGCTGTTTTTT TRBJ2-2 - TRBV19 -
CASSVASSGRAGTYNEQFF TGTGCCAGCAGCGTAGCGAGTAGCGGGAGGGCCGGAACCTACAATGAGCAGTTCTTC TRBJ2-1 - TRBV9 TRBD2
CASQFTGGLNEKLFF TGTGCCAGCCAATTCACGGGGGGCCTTAATGAAAAACTGTTTTTT TRBJ1-4 - TRBV27 -
CASSQGTVGTGGKAFF TGCGCCAGCAGCCAAGGAACCGTGGGGACAGGGGGGAAAGCTTTCTTT TRBJ1-1 - TRBV4-1 TRBD1
CAWTEGAGGEQYF TGTGCCTGGACCGAGGGGGCGGGGGGCGAGCAGTACTTC TRBJ2-7 - TRBV30 -
CASSQREDYYEQYF TGCGCCAGCAGCCAGCGGGAGGACTACTACGAGCAGTACTTC TRBJ2-7 once TRBV4-1 TRBD2
CASRISGTGGTGELFF TGTGCCAGCCGCATCTCGGGGACAGGGGGCACCGGGGAGCTGTTTTTT TRBJ2-2 - TRBV27 TRBD1
CASSLLSSGSSYEQYF TGTGCCAGCAGTTTACTGAGTAGCGGGAGCTCCTACGAGCAGTACTTC TRBJ2-7 - TRBV28 TRBD2
CASSLESPQYEQYF TGCGCCAGCAGCTTGGAGTCTCCTCAGTACGAGCAGTACTTC TRBJ2-7 - TRBV5-1 -
CASSYGGEGTEAFF TGTGCCAGCAGTTACGGTGGGGAGGGCACTGAAGCTTTCTTT TRBJ1-1 - TRBV6-5 -
CASSLARDSKDEQYF TGTGCCAGCAGCTTAGCTAGGGACAGCAAAGACGAGCAGTACTTC TRBJ2-7 - TRBV7-9 TRBD1
CASSVFEQVSGNTIYF TGTGCCAGCAGCGTATTTGAACAGGTCTCTGGAAACACCATATATTTT TRBJ1-3 - TRBV9 -
CAISEMEGRRAYEQYF TGTGCCATCAGTGAGATGGAGGGAAGAAGGGCCTACGAGCAGTACTTC TRBJ2-7 - TRBV10-3 -